These T cell receptor beta chains were read from a single sample in a study of Tregs in tolerant kidney transplant recipients. Antigens of these TCRs are unknown. The assay was immunoSEQ multiplex PCR, and TCRdb's table has in-frame clones only and misses some. The table lists 16,000 or so clones, over 50% of them singletons, with under 4% in the top ten. The sample comprised Tregs from blood cultured with allogeneic cells. All receptors derive from a human donor in good health. CDR3s include the opening cysteine and the closing phenylalanine or tryptophan. Each record gives: D gene, clone size, J gene, V gene, CDR3 protein, CDR3 DNA. D genes are given only for firm matches. Some rows have no size entry. The others give once, few or many, or a class for an expanded clone.

d_call: TRBD2
clone_size: .
j_call: TRBJ2-1
v_call: TRBV11-2
cdr3_aa: CASSFHGGVDEQFF
cdr3_nt: TGTGCCAGCAGCTTCCACGGGGGGGTCGATGAGCAGTTCTTC

d_call: .
clone_size: once
j_call: TRBJ2-5
v_call: TRBV2
cdr3_aa: CASSGAREETQYF
cdr3_nt: TGTGCCAGCAGTGGGGCCAGGGAGGAGACCCAGTACTTC

d_call: TRBD2
clone_size: medium-sized
j_call: TRBJ2-7
v_call: TRBV6-5
cdr3_aa: CASTREGEQYF
cdr3_nt: TGTGCCAGCACAAGGGAGGGGGAGCAGTACTTC

d_call: .
clone_size: medium-sized
j_call: TRBJ1-2
v_call: TRBV11-2
cdr3_aa: CASSPDRDYGYTF
cdr3_nt: TGTGCCAGCAGCCCTGACAGAGACTATGGCTACACCTTC

d_call: .
clone_size: .
j_call: TRBJ1-2
v_call: TRBV6-5
cdr3_aa: CASSRGDGYTF
cdr3_nt: TGTGCCAGCAGTAGGGGGGATGGCTACACCTTC

d_call: TRBD1
clone_size: .
j_call: TRBJ2-7
v_call: TRBV19
cdr3_aa: CATRRGTGLSYEQYF
cdr3_nt: TGTGCCACAAGGAGGGGGACAGGACTTTCCTACGAGCAGTACTTC

d_call: TRBD2
clone_size: .
j_call: TRBJ2-5
v_call: TRBV11-1
cdr3_aa: CASSLEASGTQYF
cdr3_nt: TGTGCCAGCAGCTTAGAGGCTAGCGGGACCCAGTACTTC

d_call: .
clone_size: .
j_call: TRBJ2-2
v_call: TRBV29-1
cdr3_aa: CSGRRDHTGELFF
cdr3_nt: TGCAGCGGACGCAGGGATCACACCGGGGAGCTGTTTTTT

d_call: .
clone_size: many
j_call: TRBJ2-7
v_call: TRBV15
cdr3_aa: CATSRVGGNEQYF
cdr3_nt: TGTGCCACCAGCAGAGTGGGGGGAAACGAGCAGTACTTC

d_call: .
clone_size: once
j_call: TRBJ2-7
v_call: TRBV5-6
cdr3_aa: CASSFQGRYEQYF
cdr3_nt: TGTGCCAGCAGCTTTCAGGGAAGATACGAGCAGTACTTC

d_call: TRBD1
clone_size: .
j_call: TRBJ1-6
v_call: TRBV2
cdr3_aa: CASTWTGGSPLHF
cdr3_nt: TGTGCCAGCACCTGGACAGGGGGGTCACCCCTCCACTTT

d_call: .
clone_size: .
j_call: TRBJ2-1
v_call: TRBV7-9
cdr3_aa: CASSLDRGIDSFF
cdr3_nt: TGTGCCAGCAGCCTAGATAGAGGGATTGATTCGTTCTTC

d_call: .
clone_size: .
j_call: TRBJ1-1
v_call: TRBV18
cdr3_aa: CASSPTTGNIAFF
cdr3_nt: TGTGCCAGCTCACCAACCACAGGGAACATAGCTTTCTTT

d_call: .
clone_size: .
j_call: TRBJ2-7
v_call: TRBV20-1
cdr3_aa: CSALSSYEQYF
cdr3_nt: TGCAGTGCCTTAAGCTCCTACGAGCAGTACTTC

d_call: .
clone_size: .
j_call: TRBJ2-2
v_call: TRBV6-1
cdr3_aa: CASTLGGTGELFF
cdr3_nt: TGTGCCAGCACACTCGGCGGGACCGGGGAGCTGTTTTTT

d_call: .
clone_size: medium-sized
j_call: TRBJ1-2
v_call: TRBV5-1
cdr3_aa: CASSLGRAPNYGYTF
cdr3_nt: TGCGCCAGCAGCTTGGGAAGGGCCCCTAACTATGGCTACACCTTC

d_call: TRBD2
clone_size: medium-sized
j_call: TRBJ2-1
v_call: TRBV9
cdr3_aa: CASSGLAGGIGEQFF
cdr3_nt: TGTGCCAGCAGCGGACTAGCGGGAGGGATTGGTGAGCAGTTCTTC

d_call: .
clone_size: .
j_call: TRBJ1-2
v_call: TRBV7-8
cdr3_aa: CASSFMRTELYGYTF
cdr3_nt: TGTGCCAGCAGCTTCATGAGGACAGAACTCTATGGCTACACCTTC

d_call: TRBD1
clone_size: .
j_call: TRBJ2-7
v_call: TRBV6-5
cdr3_aa: CASRRDRGPYEQYF
cdr3_nt: TGTGCCAGCCGAAGGGACAGGGGGCCCTACGAGCAGTACTTC

d_call: .
clone_size: .
j_call: TRBJ2-7
v_call: TRBV21-1
cdr3_aa: CASRPSGGYEQYF
cdr3_nt: TGTGCCAGCAGACCCAGTGGGGGTTACGAGCAGTACTTC

d_call: TRBD2
clone_size: medium-sized
j_call: TRBJ2-7
v_call: TRBV7-2
cdr3_aa: CASSARRGAGEQYF
cdr3_nt: TGTGCCAGCAGCGCCCGGCGGGGGGCGGGGGAGCAGTACTTC

d_call: TRBD2
clone_size: .
j_call: TRBJ2-1
v_call: TRBV4-1
cdr3_aa: CASSPSGKSSYNEQFF
cdr3_nt: TGCGCCAGCAGCCCAAGCGGGAAAAGCTCCTACAATGAGCAGTTCTTC

d_call: .
clone_size: .
j_call: TRBJ2-2
v_call: TRBV27
cdr3_aa: CASSLEGVNTGELFF
cdr3_nt: TGTGCCAGCAGTTTAGAGGGAGTAAACACCGGGGAGCTGTTTTTT

d_call: .
clone_size: .
j_call: TRBJ2-5
v_call: TRBV5-5
cdr3_aa: CASSAVGALEAQYF
cdr3_nt: TGTGCCAGCAGCGCAGTAGGGGCCCTAGAGGCCCAGTACTTC

d_call: .
clone_size: .
j_call: TRBJ2-3
v_call: TRBV6-1
cdr3_aa: CASRPTGGPDTQYF
cdr3_nt: TGTGCCAGCAGACCGACGGGGGGCCCGGATACGCAGTATTTT

d_call: TRBD1
clone_size: .
j_call: TRBJ2-6
v_call: TRBV7-8
cdr3_aa: CASGRTGGAFGANVLTF
cdr3_nt: TGTGCCAGCGGCCGGACAGGGGGCGCTTTTGGGGCCAACGTCCTGACTTTC

d_call: .
clone_size: once
j_call: TRBJ1-5
v_call: TRBV21-1
cdr3_aa: CASRTQGGSNQPQHF
cdr3_nt: TGTGCCAGCAGGACACAGGGGGGAAGCAATCAGCCCCAGCATTTT

d_call: .
clone_size: .
j_call: TRBJ1-2
v_call: TRBV6-5
cdr3_aa: CASSSGLDGYTF
cdr3_nt: TGTGCCAGCAGTTCCGGACTGGATGGCTACACCTTC

d_call: TRBD2
clone_size: .
j_call: TRBJ2-7
v_call: TRBV30
cdr3_aa: CAWILAGSSYEQYF
cdr3_nt: TGTGCCTGGATACTAGCGGGCTCTTCCTACGAGCAGTACTTC

d_call: .
clone_size: many
j_call: TRBJ2-7
v_call: TRBV27
cdr3_aa: CASRPLSVRKQYF
cdr3_nt: TGTGCCAGCAGGCCCCTAAGTGTACGCAAGCAGTACTTC

d_call: .
clone_size: .
j_call: TRBJ1-1
v_call: TRBV7-8
cdr3_aa: CASSLVKNTEAFF
cdr3_nt: TGTGCCAGCAGCTTAGTTAAGAACACTGAAGCTTTCTTT

d_call: .
clone_size: .
j_call: TRBJ2-3
v_call: TRBV4-1
cdr3_aa: CASSSSGHSGNTDTQYF
cdr3_nt: TGCGCCAGCAGCTCAAGTGGCCATAGCGGAAACACAGATACGCAGTATTTT

d_call: TRBD1
clone_size: .
j_call: TRBJ1-2
v_call: TRBV19
cdr3_aa: CASTPLRTGGSNGYTF
cdr3_nt: TGTGCCAGTACCCCACTCCGGACAGGGGGATCGAATGGCTACACCTTC

d_call: TRBD2
clone_size: .
j_call: TRBJ2-3
v_call: TRBV9
cdr3_aa: CASSARGASGSHTDTQYF
cdr3_nt: TGTGCCAGCAGCGCCCGGGGGGCTAGCGGGTCACACACAGATACGCAGTATTTT

d_call: TRBD2
clone_size: .
j_call: TRBJ2-5
v_call: TRBV4-1
cdr3_aa: CASSHERGGQETQYF
cdr3_nt: TGCGCCAGCAGCCACGAGCGGGGGGGGCAAGAGACCCAGTACTTC

d_call: .
clone_size: once
j_call: TRBJ2-5
v_call: TRBV5-6
cdr3_aa: CASSLVLRQETQYF
cdr3_nt: TGTGCCAGCAGCTTGGTACTGCGCCAAGAGACCCAGTACTTC

d_call: .
clone_size: .
j_call: TRBJ1-1
v_call: TRBV2
cdr3_aa: CASRMGLLGPNTEAFF
cdr3_nt: TGTGCCAGCAGGATGGGGCTTTTGGGGCCCAACACTGAAGCTTTCTTT

d_call: .
clone_size: .
j_call: TRBJ2-7
v_call: TRBV27
cdr3_aa: CATPSISEGGGLGEQYF
cdr3_nt: TGTGCCACCCCATCAATCTCCGAAGGGGGGGGGCTAGGCGAGCAGTACTTC

d_call: .
clone_size: few
j_call: TRBJ2-1
v_call: TRBV6-1
cdr3_aa: CASSEDFGSRYNEQFF
cdr3_nt: TGTGCCAGCAGTGAAGACTTCGGCTCAAGATACAATGAGCAGTTCTTC